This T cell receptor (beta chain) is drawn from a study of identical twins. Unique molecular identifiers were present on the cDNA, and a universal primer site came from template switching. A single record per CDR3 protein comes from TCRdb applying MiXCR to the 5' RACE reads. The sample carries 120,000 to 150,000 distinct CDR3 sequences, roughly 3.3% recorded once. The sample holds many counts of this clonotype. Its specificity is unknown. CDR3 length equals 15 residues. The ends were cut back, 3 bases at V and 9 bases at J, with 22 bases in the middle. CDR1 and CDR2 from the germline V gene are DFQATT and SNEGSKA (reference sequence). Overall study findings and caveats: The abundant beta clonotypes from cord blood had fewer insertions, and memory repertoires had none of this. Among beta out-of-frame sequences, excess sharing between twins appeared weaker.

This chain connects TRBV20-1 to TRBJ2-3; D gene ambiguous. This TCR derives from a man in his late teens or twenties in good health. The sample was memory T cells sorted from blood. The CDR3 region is CSASDLWLGHLTQYF. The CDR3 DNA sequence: TGCAGTGCTAGTGATTTATGGCTAGGCCATCTCACGCAGTATTTT.